The sequence of this T cell receptor (beta chain) was determined in a study of CD8 T cells in ankylosing spondylitis. Study results and caveats: Disease-linked clones bore a CD8+ phenotype and were relatively rare in peripheral blood. A motif in TCR beta, a set of several highly homologous variants, appeared characteristic of ankylosing spondylitis blood.

V was clipped by 4 bases and J by 5 bases; unmatched bases: 7. Per germline, CDR1 SGHRS and CDR2 YFSETQ. The CDR3 consists of 16 residues. This clonotype was seen at least ten times. What it binds is unknown. Quantitative 5'-RACE with molecular barcodes generated TCR beta libraries. Via MiXCR, TCRdb re-called the 5' RACE reads, giving one row per CDR3 protein. The sample has around 770,000 distinct CDR3 sequences, roughly 19% seen once. This receptor was taken from a male donor with ankylosing spondylitis. Material: blood, either unsorted or a sorted T cell fraction (not recorded which). The chain joins TRBV5-1 to TRBJ2-5; 14 positions match TRBD2. CDR3 in amino acids: CASSLGTSGSRETQYF. CDR3 in DNA: TGCGCCAGCAGCCTAGGGACTAGCGGGAGTAGGGAGACCCAGTACTTC.